Shown below are 2 T cell receptor beta chains from a single sample sequenced in a study of shared clonotypes between healthy human individuals. Assay: immunoSEQ multiplex PCR; the TCRdb copy retains only in-frame clones and omits some. The table records roughly 490,000 clones, less than 80% of them present only once. Sequenced: PBMCs. These receptors were collected from a woman aged 40 to 50 in good health. Some clones in this sample may be carry-over from other donors' samples.

In this sample, this clone turned up a few times. The genes are TRBV30 and TRBJ2-3; D perhaps matches TRBD2 (5 bases). CDR1 and CDR2 from the germline V gene are GTSNPN and SVGIG (reference sequence). The CDR3 covers 15 residues. V dropped 1 base and J dropped 3 bases, with 14 bases sitting between them. The CDR3 loop is CAWSGSRGSTDTQYF. The CDR3 nucleotides are TGTGCCTGGAGTGGTTCGCGTGGGAGTACAGATACGCAGTATTTT.

As for this clone: With a much larger clone just one base away, this may be a read error. V is TRBV9 and J is TRBJ2-5; 14 nucleotides match TRBD2. Matching the DNA end better, TRBJ2-7 makes the J call doubtful. Germline CDR1 reads SGDLS; CDR2 reads YYNGEE. The CDR3 totals 15 residues. The CDR3 sequence: CASSGGLAGVYEQYF. The CDR3 DNA is TGTGCCAGCAGCGGGGGACTAGCGGGAGTCTACGAGCAGTACTTC.